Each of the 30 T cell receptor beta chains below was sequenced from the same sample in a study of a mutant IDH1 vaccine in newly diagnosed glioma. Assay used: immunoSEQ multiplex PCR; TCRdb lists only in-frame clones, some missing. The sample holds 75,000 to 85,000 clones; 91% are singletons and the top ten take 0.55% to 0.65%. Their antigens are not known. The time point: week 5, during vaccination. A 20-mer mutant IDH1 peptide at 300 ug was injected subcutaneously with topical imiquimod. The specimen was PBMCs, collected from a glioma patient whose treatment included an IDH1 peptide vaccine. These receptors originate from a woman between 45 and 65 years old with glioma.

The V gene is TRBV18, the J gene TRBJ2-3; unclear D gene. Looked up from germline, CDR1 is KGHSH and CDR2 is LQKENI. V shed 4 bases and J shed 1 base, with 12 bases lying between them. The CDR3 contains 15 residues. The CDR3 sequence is CASSLYQAGTDTQYF. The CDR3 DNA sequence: TGTGCCAGCTCACTCTACCAGGCCGGCACAGATACGCAGTATTTT.

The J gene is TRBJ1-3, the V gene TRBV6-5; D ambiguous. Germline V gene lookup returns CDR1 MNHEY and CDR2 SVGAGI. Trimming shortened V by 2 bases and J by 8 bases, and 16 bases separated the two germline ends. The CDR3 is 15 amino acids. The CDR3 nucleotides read TGTGCCAGCAGTTACGCCGAGGGTCATGGGTACACCATATATTTT. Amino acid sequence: CASSYAEGHGYTIYF.

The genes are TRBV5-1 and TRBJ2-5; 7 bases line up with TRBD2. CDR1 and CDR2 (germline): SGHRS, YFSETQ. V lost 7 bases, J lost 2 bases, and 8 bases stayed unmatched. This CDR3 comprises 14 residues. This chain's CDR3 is CASWVGGIQETQYF. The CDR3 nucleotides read TGCGCCAGCTGGGTCGGGGGGATACAAGAGACCCAGTACTTC.

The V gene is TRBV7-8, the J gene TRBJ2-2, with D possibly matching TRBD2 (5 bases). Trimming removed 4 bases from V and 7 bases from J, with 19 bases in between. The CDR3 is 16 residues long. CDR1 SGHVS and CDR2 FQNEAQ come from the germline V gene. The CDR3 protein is CASSWPVSGMGGELFF. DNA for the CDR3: TGTGCCAGCAGCTGGCCCGTTTCGGGAATGGGCGGGGAGCTGTTTTTT.

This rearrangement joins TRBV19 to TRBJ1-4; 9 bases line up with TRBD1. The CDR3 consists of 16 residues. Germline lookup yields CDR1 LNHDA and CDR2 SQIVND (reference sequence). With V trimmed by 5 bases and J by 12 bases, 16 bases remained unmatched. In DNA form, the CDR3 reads TGTGCCAGTAGTCTCGACAGGGGGGAGAGAATGAACCAACTGTTTTTT. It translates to CASSLDRGERMNQLFF.

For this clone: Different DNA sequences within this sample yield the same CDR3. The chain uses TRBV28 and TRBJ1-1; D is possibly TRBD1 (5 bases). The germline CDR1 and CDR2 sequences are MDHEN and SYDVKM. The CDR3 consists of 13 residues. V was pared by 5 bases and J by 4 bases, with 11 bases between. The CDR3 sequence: CASSLRRGTEAFF. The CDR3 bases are TGTGCCAGCAGTCTTCGAAGGGGCACTGAAGCTTTCTTT.

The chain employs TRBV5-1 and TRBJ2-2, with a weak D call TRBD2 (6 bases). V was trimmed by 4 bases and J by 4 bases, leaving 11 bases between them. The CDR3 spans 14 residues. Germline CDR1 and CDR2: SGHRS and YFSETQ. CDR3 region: CASSTDYVTGELFF. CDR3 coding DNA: TGCGCCAGCAGCACGGACTATGTCACCGGGGAGCTGTTTTTT.

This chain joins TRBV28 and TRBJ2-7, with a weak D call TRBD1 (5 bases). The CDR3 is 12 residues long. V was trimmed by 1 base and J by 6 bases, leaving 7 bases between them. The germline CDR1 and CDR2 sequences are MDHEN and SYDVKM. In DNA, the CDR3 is TGTGCCAGCAGTTTATCCCAGGGCGAGCAGTACTTC. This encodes CASSLSQGEQYF. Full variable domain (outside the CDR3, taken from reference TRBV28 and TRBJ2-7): DVKVTQSSRYLVKRTGEKVFLECVQDMDHENMFWYRQDPGLGLRLIYFSYDVKMKEKGDIPEGYSVSREKKERFSLILESASTNQTSMYLCASSLSQGEQYFGPGTRLTVT.

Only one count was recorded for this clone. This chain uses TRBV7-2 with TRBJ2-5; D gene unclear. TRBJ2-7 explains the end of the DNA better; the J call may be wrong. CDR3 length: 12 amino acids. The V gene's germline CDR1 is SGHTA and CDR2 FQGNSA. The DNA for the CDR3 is TGTGCCAGCAGCTCACCGGGTTACGAGCAGTACTTC. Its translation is CASSSPGYEQYF.

DNA for the CDR3: TGCAGCGTGCCAGAAGTTGGGGCCAACGTCCTGACTTTC. It specifies CSVPEVGANVLTF. J is TRBJ2-6 and V is TRBV29-1; D unclear. V lost 6 bases and J 3 bases, leaving 9 bases between the germline ends. Germline V gene data show CDR1 as SQVTM and CDR2 as ANQGSEA. The CDR3 extends over 13 amino acids. The variable domain in full, completed from reference TRBV29-1 and TRBJ2-6, reads SAVISQKPSRDICQRGTSLTIQCQVDSQVTMMFWYRQQPGQSLTLIATANQGSEATYESGFVIDKFPISRPNLTFSTLTVSNMSPEDSSIYLCSVPEVGANVLTFGAGSRLTVL.

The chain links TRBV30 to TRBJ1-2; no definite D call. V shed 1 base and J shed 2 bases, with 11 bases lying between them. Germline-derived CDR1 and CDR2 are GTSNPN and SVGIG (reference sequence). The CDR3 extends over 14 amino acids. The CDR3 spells CAWSDPPVNYGYTF. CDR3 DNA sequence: TGTGCCTGGAGTGACCCCCCAGTAAACTATGGCTACACCTTC.

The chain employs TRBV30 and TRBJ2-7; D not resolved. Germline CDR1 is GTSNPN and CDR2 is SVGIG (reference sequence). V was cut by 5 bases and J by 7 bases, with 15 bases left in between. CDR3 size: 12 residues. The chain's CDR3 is CAWGPRLPEQYF. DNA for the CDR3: TGTGCCTGGGGACCCCGCCTCCCAGAGCAGTACTTC.

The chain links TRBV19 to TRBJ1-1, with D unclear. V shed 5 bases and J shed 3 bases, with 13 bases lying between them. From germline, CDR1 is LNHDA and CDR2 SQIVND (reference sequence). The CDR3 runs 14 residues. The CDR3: CASSLNLKDTEAFF. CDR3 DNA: TGTGCCAGTAGTCTTAACCTTAAGGACACTGAAGCTTTCTTT.

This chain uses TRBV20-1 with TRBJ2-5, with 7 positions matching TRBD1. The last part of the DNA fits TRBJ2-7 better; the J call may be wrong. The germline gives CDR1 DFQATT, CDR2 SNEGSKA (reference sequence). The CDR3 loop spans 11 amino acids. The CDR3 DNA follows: TGCAGTGCCGCAGGGGGAATCGAGCAGTACTTC. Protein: CSAAGGIEQYF.

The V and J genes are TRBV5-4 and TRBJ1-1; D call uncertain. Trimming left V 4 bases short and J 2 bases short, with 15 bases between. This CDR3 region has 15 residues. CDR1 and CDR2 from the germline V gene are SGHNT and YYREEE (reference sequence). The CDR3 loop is CASSPPQKGNTEAFF. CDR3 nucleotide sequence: TGTGCCAGCAGCCCCCCCCAGAAGGGCAACACTGAAGCTTTCTTT. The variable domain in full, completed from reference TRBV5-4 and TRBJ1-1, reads ETGVTQSPTHLIKTRGQQVTLRCSSQSGHNTVSWYQQALGQGPQFIFQYYREEENGRGNFPPRFSGLQFPNYSSELNVNALELDDSALYLCASSPPQKGNTEAFFGQGTRLTVV.

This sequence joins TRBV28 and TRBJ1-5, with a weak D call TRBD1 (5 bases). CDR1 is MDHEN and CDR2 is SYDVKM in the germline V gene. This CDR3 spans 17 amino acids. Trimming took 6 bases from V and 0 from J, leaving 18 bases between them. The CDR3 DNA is TGTGCCAGCAGCCAGAAGCCCGGGGGGATTAGCAATCAGCCCCAGCATTTT. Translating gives CASSQKPGGISNQPQHF.

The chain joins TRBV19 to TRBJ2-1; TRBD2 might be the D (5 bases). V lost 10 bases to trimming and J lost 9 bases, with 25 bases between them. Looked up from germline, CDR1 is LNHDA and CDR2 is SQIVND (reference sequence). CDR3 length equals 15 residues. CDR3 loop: CATTWPRNLGVEQFF. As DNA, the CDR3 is TGTGCCACGACCTGGCCTAGGAATTTGGGAGTTGAGCAGTTCTTC.

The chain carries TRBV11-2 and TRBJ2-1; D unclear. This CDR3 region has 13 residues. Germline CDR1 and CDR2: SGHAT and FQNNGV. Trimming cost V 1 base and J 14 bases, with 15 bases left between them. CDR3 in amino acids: CASSLGGQRREFF. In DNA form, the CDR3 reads TGTGCCAGCAGCTTAGGAGGCCAGAGGAGAGAGTTCTTC.

The CDR3 loop reads CAISSLDEQFF. The CDR3 DNA follows: TGTGCCATCAGTTCTTTAGATGAGCAGTTCTTC. The rearrangement links TRBV10-3 to TRBJ2-1; D gene uncertain. CDR1 and CDR2 from the germline V gene are ENHRY and SYGVKD. The CDR3 is made up of 11 amino acids. V was shortened by 5 bases and J by 8 bases, with 7 bases between the two germline ends.

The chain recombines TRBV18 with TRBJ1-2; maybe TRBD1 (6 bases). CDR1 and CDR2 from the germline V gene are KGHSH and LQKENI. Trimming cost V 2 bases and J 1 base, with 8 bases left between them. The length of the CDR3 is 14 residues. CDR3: CASSPGQFNYGYTF. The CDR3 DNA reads TGTGCCAGCTCACCAGGACAGTTTAACTATGGCTACACCTTC.

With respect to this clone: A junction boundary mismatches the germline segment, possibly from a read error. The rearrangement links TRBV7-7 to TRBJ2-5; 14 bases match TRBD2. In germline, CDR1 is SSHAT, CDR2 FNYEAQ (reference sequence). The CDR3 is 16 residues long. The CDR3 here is CASSHEGLAGEETQYF. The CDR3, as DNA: TGTGCTAGCAGCCACGAGGGACTAGCGGGAGAAGAGACCCAGTACTTC.

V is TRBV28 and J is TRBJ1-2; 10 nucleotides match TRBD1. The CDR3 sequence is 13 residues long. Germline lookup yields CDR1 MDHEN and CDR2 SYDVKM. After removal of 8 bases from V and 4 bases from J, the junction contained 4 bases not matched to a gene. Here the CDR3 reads CASGTGVGYGYTF. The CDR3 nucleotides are TGTGCCAGCGGGACAGGGGTGGGCTATGGCTACACCTTC.

In DNA form, the CDR3 reads TGTGCCAGCAGCTTGGCCTATGAGACAGGGGTAGGAGAGACCCAGTACTTC. Its protein product is CASSLAYETGVGETQYF. The rearrangement links TRBV5-6 to TRBJ2-5; 8 bases agree with TRBD1. The CDR3 totals 17 residues. Germline V gene sequence: CDR1 SGHDT, CDR2 YYEEEE. V trimming: 0 bases; J trimming: 4 bases; junction bases outside the gene matches: 11.

The CDR3 sequence is CASSSLVWETQYF. CDR3 nucleotide sequence: TGTGCCAGCAGCTCCCTTGTATGGGAGACCCAGTACTTC. The chain joins TRBV11-2 to TRBJ2-5; D is unclear. The CDR3 is 13 residues long. V gave up 4 bases and J gave up 5 bases, with 11 bases separating them. Germline CDR1 SGHAT, CDR2 FQNNGV.

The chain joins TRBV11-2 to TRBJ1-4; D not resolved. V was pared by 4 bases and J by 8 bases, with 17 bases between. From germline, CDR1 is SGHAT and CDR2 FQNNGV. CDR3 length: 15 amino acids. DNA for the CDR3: TGTGCCAGCAGCTCTGTCGACGGTCACCGCGAAAAACTGTTTTTT. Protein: CASSSVDGHREKLFF.

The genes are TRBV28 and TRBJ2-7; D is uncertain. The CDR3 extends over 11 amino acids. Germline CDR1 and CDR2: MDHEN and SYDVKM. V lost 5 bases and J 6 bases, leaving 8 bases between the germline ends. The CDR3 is CASSERAEQYF. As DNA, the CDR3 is TGTGCCAGCAGTGAAAGGGCCGAGCAGTACTTC.

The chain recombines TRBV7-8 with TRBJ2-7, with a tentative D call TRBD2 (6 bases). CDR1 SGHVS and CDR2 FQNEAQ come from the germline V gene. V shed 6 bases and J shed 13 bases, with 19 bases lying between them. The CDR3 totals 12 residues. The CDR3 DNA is TGTGCCAGCAGTAATGACTGGGCGGGATCCTACTTC. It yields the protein CASSNDWAGSYF.

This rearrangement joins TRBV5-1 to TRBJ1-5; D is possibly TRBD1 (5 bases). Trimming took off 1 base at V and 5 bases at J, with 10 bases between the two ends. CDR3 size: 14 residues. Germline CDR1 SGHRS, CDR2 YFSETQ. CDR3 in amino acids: CASSLLGGDQPQHF. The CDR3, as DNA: TGCGCCAGCAGCTTGTTGGGAGGGGATCAGCCCCAGCATTTT.

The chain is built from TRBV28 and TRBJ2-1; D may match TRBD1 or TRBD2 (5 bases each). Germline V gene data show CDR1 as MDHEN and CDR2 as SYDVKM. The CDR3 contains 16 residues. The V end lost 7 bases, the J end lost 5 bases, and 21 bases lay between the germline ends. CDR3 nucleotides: TGTGCCAGCACCGACCTCCGGGACGGGAACGACAATGAGCAGTTCTTC. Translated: CASTDLRDGNDNEQFF.

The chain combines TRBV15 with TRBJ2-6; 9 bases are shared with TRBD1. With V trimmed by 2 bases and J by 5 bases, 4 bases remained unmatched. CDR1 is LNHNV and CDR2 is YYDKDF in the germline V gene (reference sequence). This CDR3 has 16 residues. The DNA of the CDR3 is TGTGCCACCAGCAGACCAGGGACAGGGTGGGCCAACGTCCTGACTTTC. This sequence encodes CATSRPGTGWANVLTF.